The following is a TCR beta chain sequence with its context. This sample was included in a study of blood T cell repertoires in COVID-19. In terms of age and location, participants ranged from about 18 to 95 years and lived in about 25 US areas. Profiled with immunoSEQ multiplex PCR; TCRdb holds only in-frame clones, not every one. The repertoire has hundreds of thousands of clones, 88% of them found once; the top ten carry around 3%. Input material: PBMCs or T cells enriched from blood (not recorded which). This clonotype was sampled from a woman aged 45-65 years who had recovered from COVID-19.

CDR3 loop: CASSLRHQNTGELFF. The CDR3 DNA reads as TGTGCCAGCAGCTTACGACACCAGAACACCGGGGAGCTGTTTTTT. The V and J genes are TRBV9 and TRBJ2-2; D gene uncertain. The V gene lost 4 bases and the J gene lost 1 base, with 11 bases spanning the gap. Germline CDR1 and CDR2: SGDLS and YYNGEE. There are 15 residues in the CDR3.